A selection of T cell receptor beta chains follows, all from one sample in a study of T cell responses to AZD1222 COVID-19 vaccine. Clones were read by immunoSEQ multiplex PCR, and TCRdb kept only the in-frame ones, dropping some. Of over 100,000 clones listed, about nine tenths are singletons. Sample: peripheral blood, taken on day 0 of AZD1222 vaccination. The receptors stem from an adult in good health. Each CDR3 is given with its conserved first and last residue. A D gene is named only where the DNA matches it firmly. Size is omitted from some rows. Given values are once, few, many or a class for expanded clones.

cdr3_nt: TGTGCCAGTCGCGGACAGGGAACGAGTGGCTACACCTTC
cdr3_aa: CASRGQGTSGYTF
clone_size: -
v_call: TRBV19
d_call: TRBD1
j_call: TRBJ1-2

cdr3_nt: TGTGCCAGCAGTTCCTACAGGGAGGGTAAGACTGAAGCTTTCTTT
cdr3_aa: CASSSYREGKTEAFF
clone_size: -
v_call: TRBV27
d_call: -
j_call: TRBJ1-1

cdr3_nt: TGTGCCAGCAGCCAAACTAGCGGGGGGGCGGCGGCAGATACGCAGTATTTT
cdr3_aa: CASSQTSGGAAADTQYF
clone_size: -
v_call: TRBV4-2
d_call: TRBD2
j_call: TRBJ2-3

cdr3_nt: TGCAGCGCACGGGGAGCCCCTCCAACCTACGAGCAGTACTTC
cdr3_aa: CSARGAPPTYEQYF
clone_size: -
v_call: TRBV29-1
d_call: -
j_call: TRBJ2-7

cdr3_nt: TGCGCCAGCAGCTATCCTGGGACAAATGAAAAACTGTTTTTT
cdr3_aa: CASSYPGTNEKLFF
clone_size: -
v_call: TRBV4-1
d_call: -
j_call: TRBJ1-4

cdr3_nt: TGTGCCAGCAGCTCAGGGACAGGGGGGGACTATGGCTACACCTTC
cdr3_aa: CASSSGTGGDYGYTF
clone_size: -
v_call: TRBV7-9
d_call: TRBD1
j_call: TRBJ1-2

cdr3_nt: TGTGCCAGCAGCGTAGGGGACAGGGGGTATTCACCCCTCCACTTT
cdr3_aa: CASSVGDRGYSPLHF
clone_size: -
v_call: TRBV9
d_call: TRBD1
j_call: TRBJ1-6

cdr3_nt: TGTGCCAGCATCCAGGCCCGGAGAACAGGATTGAGAGATACGCAGTATTTT
cdr3_aa: CASIQARRTGLRDTQYF
clone_size: -
v_call: TRBV28
d_call: -
j_call: TRBJ2-3

cdr3_nt: TGCGCCAGCAGCGGTGGACAGGGGCCAAAAAATGAAAAACTGTTTTTT
cdr3_aa: CASSGGQGPKNEKLFF
clone_size: -
v_call: TRBV5-1
d_call: TRBD1
j_call: TRBJ1-4

cdr3_nt: TGCGCCAGCAGCAGCACTACAGGGGTGAACACTGAAGCTTTCTTT
cdr3_aa: CASSSTTGVNTEAFF
clone_size: -
v_call: TRBV4-1
d_call: TRBD1
j_call: TRBJ1-1

cdr3_nt: TGTGCCAGCAGTTACTCGATTCGGCAGCGGGACGAGCAGTACTTC
cdr3_aa: CASSYSIRQRDEQYF
clone_size: -
v_call: TRBV6-5
d_call: -
j_call: TRBJ2-7

cdr3_nt: TGTGCCAGCAGCCCCCTGACAGGACTCTCTGGAAACACCATATATTTT
cdr3_aa: CASSPLTGLSGNTIYF
clone_size: -
v_call: TRBV3-1/TRBV3-2
d_call: -
j_call: TRBJ1-3

cdr3_nt: TGTGCCAGCAGCCAATACACTAGTAGCGGGACGTCAGATACGCAGTATTTT
cdr3_aa: CASSQYTSSGTSDTQYF
clone_size: -
v_call: TRBV5-6
d_call: TRBD2
j_call: TRBJ2-3

cdr3_nt: TGTGCCAGCAGTTACTCTCGGGGGGCGAGCACAGATACGCAGTATTTT
cdr3_aa: CASSYSRGASTDTQYF
clone_size: -
v_call: TRBV6-6
d_call: -
j_call: TRBJ2-3

cdr3_nt: TGTGCCAGCAGCTCGGACAGATACTCTGGAAACACCATATATTTT
cdr3_aa: CASSSDRYSGNTIYF
clone_size: -
v_call: TRBV5-5
d_call: -
j_call: TRBJ1-3

cdr3_nt: TGCGCCAGCAGCTTGGAAACAGGGGGCCTTACAGATACGCAGTATTTT
cdr3_aa: CASSLETGGLTDTQYF
clone_size: -
v_call: TRBV5-1
d_call: TRBD1
j_call: TRBJ2-3

cdr3_nt: TGTGCCAGCAGTGACCCCAGAGTAAATAGCAATCAGCCCCAGCATTTT
cdr3_aa: CASSDPRVNSNQPQHF
clone_size: -
v_call: TRBV2
d_call: -
j_call: TRBJ1-5

cdr3_nt: TGTGCCAGCAGTTTTACGGGACAGGGAAACACCATATATTTT
cdr3_aa: CASSFTGQGNTIYF
clone_size: once
v_call: TRBV6-5
d_call: TRBD1
j_call: TRBJ1-3

cdr3_nt: TGTGCCAGCAGCGCGAAGTGGGTGCCCGGGACCCAAGAGACCCAGTACTTC
cdr3_aa: CASSAKWVPGTQETQYF
clone_size: -
v_call: TRBV7-9
d_call: -
j_call: TRBJ2-5

cdr3_nt: TGTGCCAGCAGCGCGACAGGGAACTTAGGAAACACCATATATTTT
cdr3_aa: CASSATGNLGNTIYF
clone_size: once
v_call: TRBV9
d_call: TRBD1
j_call: TRBJ1-3

cdr3_nt: TGCAGCGTTGAATCCTGGACAAACGACTATGGCTACACCTTC
cdr3_aa: CSVESWTNDYGYTF
clone_size: -
v_call: TRBV29-1
d_call: -
j_call: TRBJ1-2

cdr3_nt: TGTGCCAGCAGCGCCGGGCCCTCAGAAGGAGATACGCAGTATTTT
cdr3_aa: CASSAGPSEGDTQYF
clone_size: -
v_call: TRBV5-6
d_call: -
j_call: TRBJ2-3

cdr3_nt: TGTGCCAGCAGTTTATCAAAGACAGGGGGGGGAAAACTGTTTTTT
cdr3_aa: CASSLSKTGGGKLFF
clone_size: once
v_call: TRBV28
d_call: TRBD1
j_call: TRBJ1-4

cdr3_nt: TGTGCCAGCAGCTACGGGCCTGATTGGGGCTACACCTTC
cdr3_aa: CASSYGPDWGYTF
clone_size: -
v_call: TRBV7-2
d_call: -
j_call: TRBJ1-2

cdr3_nt: TGTGCCATCAGTGAGTCACAGGGTAAGACTGAAGCTTTCTTT
cdr3_aa: CAISESQGKTEAFF
clone_size: -
v_call: TRBV10-3
d_call: -
j_call: TRBJ1-1

cdr3_nt: TGTGCCAGAAGCTTGGGGTTCCCCAACACGGCCAAGGAAAAACTGTTTTTT
cdr3_aa: CARSLGFPNTAKEKLFF
clone_size: -
v_call: TRBV5-3
d_call: -
j_call: TRBJ1-4

cdr3_nt: TGTGCCAGCAGCCTTAATCCCAATCAGCCCCAGCATTTT
cdr3_aa: CASSLNPNQPQHF
clone_size: -
v_call: TRBV7-2
d_call: -
j_call: TRBJ1-5

cdr3_nt: TGTGCCAGCAGTTACGTGGCAGGGAGGAACGAGCAGTACTTC
cdr3_aa: CASSYVAGRNEQYF
clone_size: few
v_call: TRBV6-5
d_call: -
j_call: TRBJ2-7

cdr3_nt: TGTGCCAGCAGCTTAGGCCAGGGAAGAGACGGCTACACCTTC
cdr3_aa: CASSLGQGRDGYTF
clone_size: few
v_call: TRBV7-6
d_call: -
j_call: TRBJ1-2

cdr3_nt: TGTGCCAGCAGCGCCTTTGGGACCCCCTACGAGCAGTACTTC
cdr3_aa: CASSAFGTPYEQYF
clone_size: -
v_call: TRBV9
d_call: -
j_call: TRBJ2-7

cdr3_nt: TGTGCCAGCAGATATAGACAGCCATACAATGAGCAGTTCTTC
cdr3_aa: CASRYRQPYNEQFF
clone_size: -
v_call: TRBV6-5
d_call: -
j_call: TRBJ2-1

cdr3_nt: TGTGCCAGCAGCCCGGCGGGCGGGGGGCCCAGGGGGGTCCCAGATACGCAGTATTTT
cdr3_aa: CASSPAGGGPRGVPDTQYF
clone_size: -
v_call: TRBV6-2/TRBV6-3
d_call: -
j_call: TRBJ2-3

cdr3_nt: TGTGCCAGCAGTGGGTTAGGGGGACCCAATCAGCCCCAGCATTTT
cdr3_aa: CASSGLGGPNQPQHF
clone_size: -
v_call: TRBV28
d_call: -
j_call: TRBJ1-5

cdr3_nt: TGTGCCAGCGGCAGGACTAATGAAAAACTGTTTTTT
cdr3_aa: CASGRTNEKLFF
clone_size: -
v_call: TRBV2
d_call: -
j_call: TRBJ1-4

cdr3_nt: TGTGCCAGCAGCCTCCTGGGGTCAGGGATTGGCAATCAGCCCCAGCATTTT
cdr3_aa: CASSLLGSGIGNQPQHF
clone_size: -
v_call: TRBV6-2/TRBV6-3
d_call: -
j_call: TRBJ1-5

cdr3_nt: TGTGCCAGCAGCAACAGGGCAGGGACTGGCTACACCTTC
cdr3_aa: CASSNRAGTGYTF
clone_size: -
v_call: TRBV7-2
d_call: -
j_call: TRBJ1-2

cdr3_nt: TGTGCCAGCTCACCTACTGGCAATGAGCAGTTCTTC
cdr3_aa: CASSPTGNEQFF
clone_size: -
v_call: TRBV18
d_call: -
j_call: TRBJ2-1

cdr3_nt: TGTGCCAGCAGCTCCCCCCGTATGGGGGCCAACGTCCTGACTTTC
cdr3_aa: CASSSPRMGANVLTF
clone_size: few
v_call: TRBV11-2
d_call: -
j_call: TRBJ2-6

cdr3_nt: TGTGCCAGTGGGTCGGCTCTTCTACTCTCTGGAAACACCATATATTTT
cdr3_aa: CASGSALLLSGNTIYF
clone_size: -
v_call: TRBV19
d_call: -
j_call: TRBJ1-3

cdr3_nt: TGTGCCAGCAGCCAAGTTCTTCAATCGGACAGAGGAGGGAACTATGGCTACACCTTC
cdr3_aa: CASSQVLQSDRGGNYGYTF
clone_size: -
v_call: TRBV3-1/TRBV3-2
d_call: -
j_call: TRBJ1-2

cdr3_nt: TGTGCCAGCAGCGTAGAAGCTAGAGTGACCGGGGAGCTGTTTTTT
cdr3_aa: CASSVEARVTGELFF
clone_size: -
v_call: TRBV9
d_call: -
j_call: TRBJ2-2

cdr3_nt: TGTGCCTGGTCGGTGGCTAACTATGGCTACACCTTC
cdr3_aa: CAWSVANYGYTF
clone_size: -
v_call: TRBV30
d_call: -
j_call: TRBJ1-2

cdr3_nt: TGTGCCAGCAGCTTATTCCGCGAGGGGAGCGAGCAGTACTTC
cdr3_aa: CASSLFREGSEQYF
clone_size: -
v_call: TRBV7-9
d_call: -
j_call: TRBJ2-7

cdr3_nt: TGCGCCAGCAGCTTGTTCGGGACAGCCAACTCAGGGTATGGCTACACCTTC
cdr3_aa: CASSLFGTANSGYGYTF
clone_size: -
v_call: TRBV5-1
d_call: TRBD1
j_call: TRBJ1-2

cdr3_nt: TGCGCCAGCAGTGAACAGGGAAATCAGCCCCAGCATTTT
cdr3_aa: CASSEQGNQPQHF
clone_size: -
v_call: TRBV10-1
d_call: -
j_call: TRBJ1-5

cdr3_nt: TGTGCCAGCAGCGGCGGGACAGGGCTTTACACTGAAGCTTTCTTT
cdr3_aa: CASSGGTGLYTEAFF
clone_size: -
v_call: TRBV9
d_call: TRBD1
j_call: TRBJ1-1

cdr3_nt: TGTGCCAGCTCACGAAGTAGCGAGACCTACGAGCAGTACTTC
cdr3_aa: CASSRSSETYEQYF
clone_size: few
v_call: TRBV18
d_call: -
j_call: TRBJ2-7

cdr3_nt: TGCGCCAGCAGCCGAGGAGGGGGCAACACCGGGGAGCTGTTTTTT
cdr3_aa: CASSRGGGNTGELFF
clone_size: -
v_call: TRBV5-1
d_call: -
j_call: TRBJ2-2

cdr3_nt: TGTGCCAGCAGTGGAACAGGGTCGGGGTCCTATAATTCACCCCTCCACTTT
cdr3_aa: CASSGTGSGSYNSPLHF
clone_size: -
v_call: TRBV6-1
d_call: -
j_call: TRBJ1-6